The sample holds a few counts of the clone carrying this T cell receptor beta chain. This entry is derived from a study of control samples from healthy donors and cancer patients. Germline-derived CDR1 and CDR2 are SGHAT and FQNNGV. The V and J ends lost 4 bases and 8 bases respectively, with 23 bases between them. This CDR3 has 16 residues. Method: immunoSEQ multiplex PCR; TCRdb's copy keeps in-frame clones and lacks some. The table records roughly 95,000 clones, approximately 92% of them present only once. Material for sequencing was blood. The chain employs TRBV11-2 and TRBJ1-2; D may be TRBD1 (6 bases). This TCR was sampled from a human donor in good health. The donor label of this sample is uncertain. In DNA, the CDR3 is TGTGCCAGCAGCTCGCTTAATGGGGGCTCTATGGGAGGCTACACCTTC. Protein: CASSSLNGGSMGGYTF.